The rows below give T cell receptor beta chains drawn from one sample of a study of cytomegalovirus exposure and HLA in healthy donors. The table came from immunoSEQ multiplex PCR; TCRdb's copy has only in-frame clones and leaves some out. The sample has about 130,000 clones, around four fifths seen once. The sequencing sample was made of PBMCs. The receptors were gathered from a male donor in good health and CMV-seronegative. The conserved cysteine and the conserved F or W are not part of the CDR3 here. Clone sizes are given selectively: once, few, many, or a class where the clone is expanded.

clone_size v_call cdr3_aa
. TRBV29-1 SVASGTAYNEQF
. TRBV28 ASSLSSAGITEAF
. TRBV4-1 ASSREMSSYEQY
. TRBV4-3 ASSHSGRPKRNEQF
. TRBV27 ASSLFSGTSSNEQY
. TRBV28 ASRNTRVRYNEQF
. TRBV2 ASSADRGILETQY
once TRBV15 ATSSGTNTGELF
. TRBV27 ASSLGGQGIYEQY
. TRBV4-1 ASSQVLTGLAYNEQF
. TRBV30 ASWGGEGTEAF
. TRBV5-1 ASSRGLAGTDTQY
. TRBV30 AWTAQPNTGELF
few TRBV15 ATSRDWQGGTGELF
. TRBV4-2 ASSQDWSGNQPQH
. TRBV28 ASSLTDYEQY
once TRBV9 ASSTTPQGPHGYT
. TRBV19 ASNMPGIGNEQF
. TRBV28 ASSLPQGRANTGELF
. TRBV5-1 ASSPDRPGDTQY
. TRBV7-9 ASSTYAGQKLF
. TRBV30 ACLRAGSEKLF
. TRBV28 ASRATGLTYEQY
. TRBV6-6 ASSYPTGGYNYGYT
. TRBV4-3 ASSQTGNEKLF
. TRBV28 ASSFRQLAGRAETQY
once TRBV30 AWSEGIAGVQETQY
. TRBV30 AWNRGLGYGYT
. TRBV11-2 ASSPFSYEQY
. TRBV9 ASSEGPSGRAADTQY
. TRBV6-5 ASKKDRGSQPQH
few TRBV28 ASSLPPSGGGEQY
few TRBV27 ASSLSGSYEQY
. TRBV13 ASSTGVNEQF
. TRBV15 ATSRVRAGGYDEQY
. TRBV19 ASSTPLSGTSYNEQF
. TRBV6-6 ASRKLAASTDTQY
once TRBV7-8 ASSVTSGASYEQY
. TRBV30 AWTAGRVNYGYT
few TRBV7-9 ASSPPPKTSGRTDTQY
. TRBV2 ASRPLGGPNQPQH
. TRBV6-1 ASRGLGPQH
. TRBV28 ASSLGGLAATYEQY
. TRBV7-9 ASSSPGGLIYEQY
. TRBV6-5 ASSSPVLGVSYEQY